This TCR beta chain was observed in a study of cytomegalovirus exposure and HLA in healthy donors (dated 2017 in TCRdb). In the study overall: In an earlier analysis of roughly 500 of the donors, 250 to 300 Gb of sequence data and 90 million to 130 million unique TCR beta sequences from approximately 180 million T cells were reported. HLA typing covered class I and class II loci at four-digit resolution. High-throughput TCR immunosequencing, statistical association of individual TCRs with disease status, and machine learning were combined to predict cytomegalovirus infection status. Among some 400 genotyped donors of the cohort, an average of around 220,000 unique TCR beta nucleotide sequences was sequenced per donor, of which approximately 19% were non-productive. Donor age, sex, ethnicity and CMV serostatus were collected together with the repertoire data. In the later analysis, no new phenotypic data were used to find candidate immune exposures; instead, reliance was placed on TCR beta sequences and their occurrence across donors. About 320 gigabases of sequencing data and around 87 million unique TCR sequences were included in an early release covering about 600 HLA-typed donors. A later genetic analysis used genome-wide SNP genotypes for about 65% of the roughly 670 donors, treating that subset as a discovery cohort. An earlier analysis of 587 of the donors used high-throughput TCR beta sequencing to judge whether each TCR beta V gene segment behaved as functional or pseudogenic. Every discovery cohort repertoire had been produced on one sequencing platform. A separate validation cohort of more than 100 different subjects was used in addition to the 666-subject first cohort. Among the approximately 420 genotyped donors, approximately 82% belonged to the genetic ancestry cluster associated with self-reported Caucasian donors. The study aimed to test whether signatures of past pathogen exposure could be identified by cataloging public T cell receptors. In a later analysis, previously published TCR beta repertoires from 550 to 700 donors were re-analyzed and high-resolution HLA genotyping was added so that TCR occurrence patterns could be studied. The number of typed donors differed by locus: roughly 629-630 for A, B, C, DRB1 and DQB1; 522 for DQA1; around 580 for DPA1; and roughly 470 for DPB1. The study profiled the T cell repertoires of hundreds of subjects by immunosequencing and related them to cytomegalovirus serostatus. Roughly 5 DR-DQ haplotypes were handled as single units for association and clustering, since linkage in the cohort was strong. The full study reports these points: Sequencing depth was assumed to be roughly uniform across donors in the presence/absence analyses, though that assumption may not hold. Cytomegalovirus status was reported to be diagnosed by the classifier with high specificity and sensitivity in both the original and validation cohorts. Because HLA typing was unavailable for some donors at each locus, only the typed subset was used in association tests. Compared with equally common non-associated chains, HLA-associated TCR beta chains in a later analysis were more clonally expanded and had lower generation probabilities. The only immune exposure information available for the cohort was CMV serostatus. In a later analysis, several top co-occurrence clusters were reported to appear linked to parvovirus B19, influenza, CMV and Epstein-Barr virus. The cohort was sequenced for TCR beta chains only, and without alpha or paired-chain data the features that could be detected were limited. In the study, 164 TCR beta chains were listed as associated with cytomegalovirus. Compared with the roughly 720-donor mean, donors in an Asian-associated ancestry cluster had fewer N-insertions in productive TCRs, according to a later genetic analysis. An earlier analysis of roughly 570 of the donors showed that most TCR beta V segments appeared in productive rearrangements either about 87% or about 30% of the time, which broadly matched IMGT annotations. Most CMV-associated TCR beta chains appeared to be HLA-restricted in a later analysis, and the HLA associations seemed to be driven largely by CMV exposure. Correlated functional status among segregating V segments might be attributable to linkage disequilibrium, but an unknown experimental factor could not be ruled out. Some IMGT-functional V segments, including TRBV6-2 and TRBV6-3, could not be distinguished by the 87-base-pair reads and were therefore excluded. An association between a missense DCLRE1C variant and V-gene and J-gene trimming of TCR beta chains was found in a later genetic analysis and replicated in an independent cohort. A group of highly shared sequence variants was considered likely to be a technical artifact of the sequencing pipeline. When HLA alleles, especially DR and DQ, strongly co-occurred, TCR associations were difficult to assign to individual alleles. Because counts were too low, approximately 18 rarely observed V segments, including chromosome 9 orphons, were excluded from the earlier analysis of 587 of the donors. A further reported finding was that TCR beta sequences accurately predicted the HLA-A and HLA-B alleles for most subjects in the first cohort. The authors suggested that the approach could potentially be extended to other disease states and immunological phenotypes. Specific HLA alleles were associated with 15,000 to 20,000 TCR beta sequences at a false discovery rate of 0.05 in a later analysis. Three of the identified cytomegalovirus-associated TCR beta chains were confirmed in vitro to be specific for cytomegalovirus antigens. In a later analysis, the rate of TCR association differed among HLA loci, with DRB1 alleles having the most associated TCRs and HLA-C alleles having the fewest. Across donors, most TCR sequences were observed very rarely, whereas some public TCRs were present in many individuals.

This clone was observed once. Its antigen is not yet known. No qualities accompany the bases; no much larger clone lies one base away. Counted from cysteine to phenylalanine, this CDR3 has 12 amino acids. The read is trimmed to its CDR3 DNA, 36 bases read in frame from base 1. V sheds 2 bases and J sheds 7 bases, leaving 11 bases between their ends. The germline V gene (reference sequence) sets CDR1 to GTSNPN and CDR2 to SVGIG. The cohort comprised fewer than 750 healthy bone marrow donors. At the time of sampling, all cohort members were nominally healthy, though unrecorded immune exposures were likely present. The donor was CMV seropositive and belonged to the group of a few hundred seropositive cohort members. A peripheral blood sample was collected from each donor, and TCR beta sequencing was performed on peripheral blood mononuclear cells. Genomic DNA was extracted from the blood cell samples with the Qiagen DNeasy Blood Extraction Kit.

Libraries were built with the immunoSEQ multiplex PCR assay. For the multiplex PCR, a mixture combining 60 forward primers for TCR Vbeta segments and 13 reverse primers for TCR Jbeta segments was used. Amplification of the CDR3 region of rearranged TCR beta genes was performed with a multiplex PCR assay on genomic DNA. The Illumina HiSeq System was used to sequence the amplified TCR beta libraries as 87-base-pair reads. Under the source paper's analysis protocol: In a later analysis, 80 million or so unique TCR beta chains were counted across the roughly 610 repertoires, and about 10 million of these chains were shared by at least two donors. Raw reads were error-corrected and collapsed into unique sequences by a nearest-neighbor algorithm in which closely related sequences were merged to remove PCR and sequencing errors. Alignment of CDR3 sequences to IMGT reference sequences was used to assign V, D and J gene segments. For a sequence to be retained, a match of at least six nucleotides was required to both a V gene segment and a J gene segment. Rearrangements were classified as productive when the CDR3 lacked stop codons and remained in frame with V and J, and all other rearrangements were classified as non-productive. Following IMGT convention, CDR3 was defined as the stretch from the second conserved V-encoded cysteine to the conserved J-encoded phenylalanine. The earlier analysis of 587 of the donors excluded sequences that lacked an unambiguous match to a single V gene segment. In an earlier analysis of 587 of the donors, V segments were called functional above 56.7% productive rearrangements and were called segregating when the between-donor standard deviation exceeded 5%. A statistical classification framework was built to diagnose cytomegalovirus status from the catalog of TCR beta chain sequences. In a later analysis, TCR nucleotide sequences were compared against IMGT/GENE-DB human TR gene sequences so that V and J genes could be assigned. Using the TCRdist pipeline, a later analysis assigned CDR3 sequences along with most-parsimonious VDJ recombination scenarios. A later analysis defined each TCR beta chain by its CDR3 amino acid sequence plus V-gene family, and excluded reads lacking a unique V-gene family. A later analysis removed 550 to 700 highly shared, low-generation-probability nucleotide sequences to deal with suspected cross-contamination and a sequencing artifact. In a later analysis, a clonal expansion index was calculated for each public chain from normalized within-repertoire ranks of inferred template counts. Generation probabilities in a later analysis came from a VDJ recombination model fitted to out-of-frame rearrangements, and those results were checked against IGoR. Hypergeometric tests were used in a later analysis to score TCR-TCR, TCR-HLA and TCR-CMV co-occurrence, with a repertoire-size bias correction applied to the TCR pairs. A later analysis estimated false discovery rates by permuting HLA or CMV assignments 20 times. In a later analysis, co-occurring TCRs were grouped using DBSCAN, with TCRdist sequence similarity added in when clustering inside HLA-allele-positive subsets. For co-occurrence clustering, repertoires with fewer than 30,000 or more than 120,000 public chains were excluded, along with five or six repertoires with anomalous nucleotide sharing. What TCRdb holds here is the immuneACCESS table cut down to in-frame rearrangements. Part of the clones is not present; checked against another copy, under half of the missing clones reflect an unresolved V gene, and the others are unexplained. The DNA was the basis for D and trimming; V, J and clone size are from that table. The table for this sample lists over 80,000 clones; 60% to 85% of them were counted only once. The top ten constitute 16% of the sample.

Recombination joined TRBV30 with TRBJ1-1; the D gene lacks a confident call. This TCR came from a man between 60 and 75 years old in good health and CMV-seropositive. Sequenced sample: PBMCs. The nucleotide sequence reads as follows: TGTGCCTGGAGTCAGGATGACTATGAAGCTTTCTTT. The encoded protein is CAWSQDDYEAFF.